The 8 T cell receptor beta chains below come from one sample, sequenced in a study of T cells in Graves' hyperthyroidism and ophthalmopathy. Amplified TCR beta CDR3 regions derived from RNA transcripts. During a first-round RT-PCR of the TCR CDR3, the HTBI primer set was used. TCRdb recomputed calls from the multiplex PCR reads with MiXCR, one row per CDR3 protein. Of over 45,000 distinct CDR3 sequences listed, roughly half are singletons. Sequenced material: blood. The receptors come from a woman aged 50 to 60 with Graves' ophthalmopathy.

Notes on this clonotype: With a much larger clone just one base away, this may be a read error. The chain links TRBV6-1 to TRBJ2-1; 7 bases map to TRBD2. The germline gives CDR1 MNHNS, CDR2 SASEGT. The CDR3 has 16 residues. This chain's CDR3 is CACSELGGSSYNEQFF. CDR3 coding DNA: TGTGCCTGCAGTGAACTCGGCGGGAGTTCCTACAATGAGCAGTTCTTC.

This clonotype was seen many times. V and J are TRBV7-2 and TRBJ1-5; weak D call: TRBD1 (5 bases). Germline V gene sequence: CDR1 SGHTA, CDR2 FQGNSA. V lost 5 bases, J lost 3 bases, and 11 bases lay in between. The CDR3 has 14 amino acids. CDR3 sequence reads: CASSLDSFNQPQHF. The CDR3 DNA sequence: TGTGCCAGCAGCCTAGACAGCTTCAATCAGCCCCAGCATTTT. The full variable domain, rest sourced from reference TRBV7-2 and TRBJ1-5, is GAGVSQSPSNKVTEKGKDVELRCDPISGHTALYWYRQSLGQGLEFLIYFQGNSAPDKSGLPSDRFSAERTGGSVSTLTIQRTQQEDSAVYLCASSLDSFNQPQHFGDGTRLSIL.

CDR3 amino acids: CASSPELPGEQFF. CDR3 DNA sequence: TGTGCCAGCTCACCAGAACTACCCGGGGAGCAGTTCTTC. The J gene is TRBJ2-1, the V gene TRBV9; D is unresolved. Germline-derived CDR1 and CDR2 are SGDLS and YYNGEE. Trimming left V 7 bases short and J 10 bases short, with 18 bases between. This CDR3 is 13 amino acids long.

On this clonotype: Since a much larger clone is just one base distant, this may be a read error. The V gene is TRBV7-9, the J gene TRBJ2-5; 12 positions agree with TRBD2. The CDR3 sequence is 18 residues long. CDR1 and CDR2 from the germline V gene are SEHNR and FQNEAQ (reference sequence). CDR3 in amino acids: CASSRDLLAGGPRETQYF. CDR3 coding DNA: TGCGCCAGCAGCCGAGATCTTCTAGCGGGAGGGCCGAGAGAGACCCAGTACTTC.

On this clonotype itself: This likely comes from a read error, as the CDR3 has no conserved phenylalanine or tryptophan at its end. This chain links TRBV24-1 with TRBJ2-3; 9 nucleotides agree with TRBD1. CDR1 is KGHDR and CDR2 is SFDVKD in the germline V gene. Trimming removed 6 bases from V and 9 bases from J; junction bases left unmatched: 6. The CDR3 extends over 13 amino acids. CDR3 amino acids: CATSLKQGATQYL. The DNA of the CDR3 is TGTGCCACCAGTCTAAAACAGGGGGCAACGCAGTATTTA.

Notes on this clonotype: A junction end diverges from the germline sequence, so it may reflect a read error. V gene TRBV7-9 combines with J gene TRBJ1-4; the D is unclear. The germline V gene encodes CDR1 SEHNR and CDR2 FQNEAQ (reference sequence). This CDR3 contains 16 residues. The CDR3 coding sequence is TGTGCCAGCAGCTCAGGCCCAAACGACTTTAATGAAGAACTGTCTTTT. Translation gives CASSSGPNDFNEELSF.

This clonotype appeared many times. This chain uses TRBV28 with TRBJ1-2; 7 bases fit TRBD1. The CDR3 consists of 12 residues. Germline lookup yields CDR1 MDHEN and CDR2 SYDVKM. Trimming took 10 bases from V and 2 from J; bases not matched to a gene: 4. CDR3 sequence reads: CANSDRNYGYTF. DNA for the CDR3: TGTGCCAACTCGGACAGGAACTATGGCTACACCTTC.

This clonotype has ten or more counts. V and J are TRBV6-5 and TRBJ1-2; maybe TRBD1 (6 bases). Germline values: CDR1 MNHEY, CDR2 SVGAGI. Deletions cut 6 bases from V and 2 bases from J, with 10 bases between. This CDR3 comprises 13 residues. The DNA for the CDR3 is TGTGCCAGCAGCAGTACAGGGAACTATGGCTACACCTTC. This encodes CASSSTGNYGYTF.